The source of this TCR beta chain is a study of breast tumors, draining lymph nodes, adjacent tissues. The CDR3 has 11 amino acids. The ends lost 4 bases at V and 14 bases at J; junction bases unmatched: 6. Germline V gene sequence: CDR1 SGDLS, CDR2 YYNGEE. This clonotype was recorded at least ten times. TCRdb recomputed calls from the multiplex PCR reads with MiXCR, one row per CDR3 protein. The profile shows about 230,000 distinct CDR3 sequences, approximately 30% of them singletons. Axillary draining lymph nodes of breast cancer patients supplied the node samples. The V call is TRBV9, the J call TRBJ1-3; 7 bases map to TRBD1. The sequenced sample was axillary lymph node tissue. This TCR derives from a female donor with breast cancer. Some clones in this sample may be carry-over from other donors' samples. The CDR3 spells CASSPGGPLYF. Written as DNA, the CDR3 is TGTGCCAGCAGCCCAGGGGGGCCACTATATTTT.